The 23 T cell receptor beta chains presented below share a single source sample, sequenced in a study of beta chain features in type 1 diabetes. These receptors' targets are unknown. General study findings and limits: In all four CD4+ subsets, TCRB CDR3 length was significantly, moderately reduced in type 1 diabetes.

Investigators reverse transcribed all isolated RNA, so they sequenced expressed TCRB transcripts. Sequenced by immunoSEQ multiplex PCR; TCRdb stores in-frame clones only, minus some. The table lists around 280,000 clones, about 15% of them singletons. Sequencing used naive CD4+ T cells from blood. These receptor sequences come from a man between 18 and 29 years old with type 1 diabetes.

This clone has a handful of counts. The CDR3 DNA sequence: TGTGCCAGCAGCCTACCCCAACGGCGGAGGGCTTTCTTT. The encoded protein is CASSLPQRRRAFF. This chain joins TRBV7-8 and TRBJ1-1; D remains ambiguous. The CDR3 contains 13 residues. In germline, CDR1 is SGHVS, CDR2 FQNEAQ. The V gene lost 5 bases and the J gene lost 11 bases, with 18 bases spanning the gap.

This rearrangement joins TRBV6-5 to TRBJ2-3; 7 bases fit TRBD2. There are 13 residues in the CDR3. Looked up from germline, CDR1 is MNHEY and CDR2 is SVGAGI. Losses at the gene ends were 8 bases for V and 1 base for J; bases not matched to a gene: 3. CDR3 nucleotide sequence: TGTGCCAGCCGGGCGGGGGGCACAGATACGCAGTATTTT. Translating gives CASRAGGTDTQYF.

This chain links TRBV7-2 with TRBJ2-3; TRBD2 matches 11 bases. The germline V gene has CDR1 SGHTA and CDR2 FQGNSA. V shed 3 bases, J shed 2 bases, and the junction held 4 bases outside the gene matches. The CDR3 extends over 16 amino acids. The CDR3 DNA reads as TGTGCCAGCAGCTTTAGACTAGCGGGAACCACAGATACGCAGTATTTT. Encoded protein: CASSFRLAGTTDTQYF.

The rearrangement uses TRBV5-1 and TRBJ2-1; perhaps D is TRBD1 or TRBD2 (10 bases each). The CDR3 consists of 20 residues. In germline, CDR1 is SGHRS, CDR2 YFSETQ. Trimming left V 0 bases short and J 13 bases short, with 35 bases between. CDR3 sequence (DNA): TGCGCCAGCAGCTTGGGGGACAGGGGTCGGCTAGCGGGGGCAGTAGGGGAACAGTTCTTC. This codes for CASSLGDRGRLAGAVGEQFF. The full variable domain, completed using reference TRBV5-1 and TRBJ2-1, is KAGVTQTPRYLIKTRGQQVTLSCSPISGHRSVSWYQQTPGQGLQFLFEYFSETQRNKGNFPGRFSGRQFSNSRSEMNVSTLELGDSALYLCASSLGDRGRLAGAVGEQFFGPGTRLTVL.

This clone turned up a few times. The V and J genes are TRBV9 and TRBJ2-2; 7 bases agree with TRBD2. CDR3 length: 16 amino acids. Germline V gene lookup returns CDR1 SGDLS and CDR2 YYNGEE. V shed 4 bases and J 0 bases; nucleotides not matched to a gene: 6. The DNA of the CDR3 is TGTGCCAGCAGCCGCAGCGGGGCTTCGAACACCGGGGAGCTGTTTTTT. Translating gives CASSRSGASNTGELFF.

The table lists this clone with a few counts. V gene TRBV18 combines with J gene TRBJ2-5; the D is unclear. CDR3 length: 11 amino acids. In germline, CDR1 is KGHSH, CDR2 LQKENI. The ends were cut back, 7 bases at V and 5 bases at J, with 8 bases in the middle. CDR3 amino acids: CASCAEETQYF. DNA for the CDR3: TGTGCCAGCTGCGCCGAGGAGACCCAGTACTTC. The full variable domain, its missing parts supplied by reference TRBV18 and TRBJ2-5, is NAGVMQNPRHLVRRRGQEARLRCSPMKGHSHVYWYRQLPEEGLKFMVYLQKENIIDESGMPKERFSAEFPKEGPSILRIQQVVRGDSAAYFCASCAEETQYFGPGTRLLVL.

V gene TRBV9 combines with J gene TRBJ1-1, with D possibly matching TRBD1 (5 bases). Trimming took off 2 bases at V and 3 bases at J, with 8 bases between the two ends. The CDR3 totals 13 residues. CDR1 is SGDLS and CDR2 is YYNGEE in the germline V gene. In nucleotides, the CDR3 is TGTGCCAGCAGCGTGCAGGGATACACTGAAGCTTTCTTT. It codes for CASSVQGYTEAFF.

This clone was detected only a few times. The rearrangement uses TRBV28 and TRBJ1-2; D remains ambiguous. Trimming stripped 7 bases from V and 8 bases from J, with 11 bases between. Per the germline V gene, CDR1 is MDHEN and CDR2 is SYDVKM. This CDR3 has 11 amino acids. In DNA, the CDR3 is TGTGCCAGCAATTGGGCTGGCGGCTACACCTTC. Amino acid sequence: CASNWAGGYTF.

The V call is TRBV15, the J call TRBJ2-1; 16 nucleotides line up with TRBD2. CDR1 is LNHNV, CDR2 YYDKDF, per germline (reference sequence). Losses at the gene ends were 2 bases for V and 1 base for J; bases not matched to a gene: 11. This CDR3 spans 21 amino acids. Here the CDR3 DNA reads TGTGCCACCAGCAGATCCCCGGGACTAGCGGGAGGGCGTGGGTCCTACAATGAGCAGTTCTTC. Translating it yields CATSRSPGLAGGRGSYNEQFF.

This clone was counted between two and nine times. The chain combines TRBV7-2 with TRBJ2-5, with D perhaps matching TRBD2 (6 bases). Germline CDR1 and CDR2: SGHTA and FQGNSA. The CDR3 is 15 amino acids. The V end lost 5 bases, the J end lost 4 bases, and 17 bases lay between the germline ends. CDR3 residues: CASSLGWRAGETQYF. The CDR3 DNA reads TGTGCCAGCAGCCTCGGTTGGAGAGCGGGAGAGACCCAGTACTTC.

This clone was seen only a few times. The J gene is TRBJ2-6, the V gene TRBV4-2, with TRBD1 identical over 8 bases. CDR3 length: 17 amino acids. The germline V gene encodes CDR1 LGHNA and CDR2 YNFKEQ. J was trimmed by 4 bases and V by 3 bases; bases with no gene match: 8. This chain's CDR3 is CASSHPTTGVGANVLTF. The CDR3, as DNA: TGTGCCAGCAGCCACCCCACGACAGGGGTCGGGGCCAACGTCCTGACTTTC.

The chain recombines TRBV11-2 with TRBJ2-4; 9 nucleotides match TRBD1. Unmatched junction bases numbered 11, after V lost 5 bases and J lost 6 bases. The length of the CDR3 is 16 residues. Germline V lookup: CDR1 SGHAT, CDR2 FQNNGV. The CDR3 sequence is CASSPTGGQGRNIQYF. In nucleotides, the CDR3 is TGTGCCAGCAGCCCTACAGGGGGCCAGGGGAGAAACATTCAGTACTTC.

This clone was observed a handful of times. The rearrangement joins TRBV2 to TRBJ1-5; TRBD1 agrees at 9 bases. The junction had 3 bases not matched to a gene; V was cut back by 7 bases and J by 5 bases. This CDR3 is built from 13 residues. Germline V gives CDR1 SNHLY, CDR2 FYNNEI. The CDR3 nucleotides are TGTGCCAGCACCAGGGACAGGGATCAGCCCCAGCATTTT. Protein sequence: CASTRDRDQPQHF. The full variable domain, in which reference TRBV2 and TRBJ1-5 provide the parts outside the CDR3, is EPEVTQTPSHQVTQMGQEVILRCVPISNHLYFYWYRQILGQKVEFLVSFYNNEISEKSEIFDDQFSVERPDGSNFTLKIRSTKLEDSAMYFCASTRDRDQPQHFGDGTRLSIL.

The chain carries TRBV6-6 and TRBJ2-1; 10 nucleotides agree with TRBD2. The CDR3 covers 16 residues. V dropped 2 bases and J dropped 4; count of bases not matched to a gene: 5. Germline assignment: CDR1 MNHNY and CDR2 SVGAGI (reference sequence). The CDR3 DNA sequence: TGTGCCAGCAGTTACCATGGACTAGCGGCTTACAATGAGCAGTTCTTC. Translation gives CASSYHGLAAYNEQFF.

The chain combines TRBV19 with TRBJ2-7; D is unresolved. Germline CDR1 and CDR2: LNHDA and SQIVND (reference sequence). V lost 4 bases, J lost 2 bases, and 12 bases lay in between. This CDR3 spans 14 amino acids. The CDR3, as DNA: TGTGCCAGTAGTAGACGACTCCCCACCTACGAGCAGTACTTC. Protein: CASSRRLPTYEQYF.

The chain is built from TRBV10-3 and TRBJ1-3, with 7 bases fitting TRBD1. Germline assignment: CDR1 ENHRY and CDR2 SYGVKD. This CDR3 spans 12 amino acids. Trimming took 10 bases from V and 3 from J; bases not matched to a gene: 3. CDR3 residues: CATGQDGNTIYF. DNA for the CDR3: TGTGCCACCGGACAGGATGGAAACACCATATATTTT.

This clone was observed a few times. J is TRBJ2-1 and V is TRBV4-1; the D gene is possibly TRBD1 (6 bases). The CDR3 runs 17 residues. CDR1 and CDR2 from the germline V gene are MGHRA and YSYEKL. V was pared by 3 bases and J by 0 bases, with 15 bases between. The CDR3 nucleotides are TGCGCCAGCAGCCAGGCTACGACCAGGGGCTCCTACAATGAGCAGTTCTTC. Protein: CASSQATTRGSYNEQFF.

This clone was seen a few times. The DNA for the CDR3 is TGTGCCAGCAGGAACCGGGAGCATAATTCACCCCTCCACTTT. Its protein product is CASRNREHNSPLHF. The genes are TRBV6-6 and TRBJ1-6; D is uncertain. CDR3 length equals 14 residues. The V gene lost 6 bases and the J gene lost 5 bases, with 11 bases spanning the gap. The germline V gene encodes CDR1 MNHNY and CDR2 SVGAGI (reference sequence).

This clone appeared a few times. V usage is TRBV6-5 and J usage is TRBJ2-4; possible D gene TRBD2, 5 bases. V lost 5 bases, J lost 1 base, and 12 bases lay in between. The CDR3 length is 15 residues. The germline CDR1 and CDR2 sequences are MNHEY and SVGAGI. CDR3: CASSRPPGAKNIQYF. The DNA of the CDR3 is TGTGCCAGCAGTAGACCCCCGGGGGCCAAAAACATTCAGTACTTC.

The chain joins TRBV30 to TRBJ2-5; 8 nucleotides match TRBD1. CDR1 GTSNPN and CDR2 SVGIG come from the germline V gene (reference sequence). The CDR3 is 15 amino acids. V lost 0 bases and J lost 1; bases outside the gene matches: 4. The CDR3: CAWSVTGALQETQYF. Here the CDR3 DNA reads TGTGCCTGGAGTGTGACAGGGGCCCTCCAAGAGACCCAGTACTTC.

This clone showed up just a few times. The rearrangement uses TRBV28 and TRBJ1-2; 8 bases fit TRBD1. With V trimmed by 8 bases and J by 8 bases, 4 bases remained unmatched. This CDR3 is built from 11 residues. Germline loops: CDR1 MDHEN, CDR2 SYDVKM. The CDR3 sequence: CASLTGVGYTF. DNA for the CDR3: TGTGCCAGCCTGACAGGGGTAGGCTACACCTTC.

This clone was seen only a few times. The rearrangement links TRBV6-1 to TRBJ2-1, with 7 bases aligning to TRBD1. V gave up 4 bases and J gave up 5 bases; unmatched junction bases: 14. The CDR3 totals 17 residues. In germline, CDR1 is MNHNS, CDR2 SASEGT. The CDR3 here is CASSGSRYRGRNNEQFF. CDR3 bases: TGTGCCAGCAGTGGATCAAGGTACAGGGGAAGGAACAATGAGCAGTTCTTC.

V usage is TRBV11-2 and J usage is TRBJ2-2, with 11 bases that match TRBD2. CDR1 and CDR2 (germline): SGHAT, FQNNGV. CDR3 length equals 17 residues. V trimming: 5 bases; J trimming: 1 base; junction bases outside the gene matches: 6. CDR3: CASSAGTSGGNTGELFF. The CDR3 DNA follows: TGTGCCAGCAGCGCAGGGACTAGCGGAGGGAACACCGGGGAGCTGTTTTTT.